This T cell receptor (beta chain) was captured by sequencing in a study of blood T cell repertoires in COVID-19. Study context: Whether acute or convalescent, the COVID-19 samples came from the United States, Italy and Spain. T cells, B-cell-depleted T cells, or PBMCs supplied cDNA or gDNA.

The authors' processing: Quantification of nucleated cells was approximated via reference gene primer amplification. Sequencing used immunoSEQ multiplex PCR; TCRdb keeps in-frame clones, though not all of them. The D gene and trimming were derived from the DNA, and the V and J assignments and clone size from that table. The data contain fewer than 25,000 clones, more than 85% of them seen just once; the ten biggest clones take up roughly 7.4%. The sample holds one count of this clone. The source of this sequence is a man in his 70s with active COVID-19. The sequencing input was peripheral blood.

The DNA of the CDR3 is TGTGCCTGGAGTGTACTAGGGCAGGAAGAGACCCAGTACTTC. This gives the protein CAWSVLGQEETQYF. This chain connects TRBV30 to TRBJ2-5, with TRBD2 as a possible D gene (5 bases). This CDR3 is built from 14 residues. The germline V gene has CDR1 GTSNPN and CDR2 SVGIG (reference sequence). Trimming left V 0 bases short and J 3 bases short, with 11 bases between.